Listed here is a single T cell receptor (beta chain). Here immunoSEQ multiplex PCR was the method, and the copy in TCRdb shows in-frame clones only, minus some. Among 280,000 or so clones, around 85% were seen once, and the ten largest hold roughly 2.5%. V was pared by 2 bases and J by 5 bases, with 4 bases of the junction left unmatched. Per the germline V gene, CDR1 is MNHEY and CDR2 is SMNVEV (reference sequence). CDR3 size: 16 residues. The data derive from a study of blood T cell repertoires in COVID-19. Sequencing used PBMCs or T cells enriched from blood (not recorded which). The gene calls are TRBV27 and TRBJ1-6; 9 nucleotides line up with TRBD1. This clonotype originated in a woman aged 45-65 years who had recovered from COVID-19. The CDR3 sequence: CASSLDRGKNNSPLHF. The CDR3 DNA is TGTGCCAGCAGTTTAGACAGGGGGAAAAATAATTCACCCCTCCACTTT.